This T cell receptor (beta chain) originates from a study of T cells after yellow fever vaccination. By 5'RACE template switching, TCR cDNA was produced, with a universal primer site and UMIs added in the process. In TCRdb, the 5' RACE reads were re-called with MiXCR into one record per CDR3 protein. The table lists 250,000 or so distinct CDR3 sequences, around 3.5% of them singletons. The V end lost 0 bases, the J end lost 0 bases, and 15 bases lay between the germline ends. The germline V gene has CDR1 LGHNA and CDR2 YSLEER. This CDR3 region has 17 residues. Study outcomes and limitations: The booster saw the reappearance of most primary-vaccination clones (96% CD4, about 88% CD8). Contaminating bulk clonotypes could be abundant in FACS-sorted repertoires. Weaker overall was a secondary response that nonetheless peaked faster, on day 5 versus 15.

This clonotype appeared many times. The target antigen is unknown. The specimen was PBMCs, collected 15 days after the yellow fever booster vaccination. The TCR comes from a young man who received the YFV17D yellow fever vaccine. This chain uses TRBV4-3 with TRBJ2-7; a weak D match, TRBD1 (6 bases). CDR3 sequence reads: CASSQDQGGASSYEQYF. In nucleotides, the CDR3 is TGCGCCAGCAGCCAAGATCAAGGGGGTGCGAGCTCCTACGAGCAGTACTTC.